These 21 T cell receptor beta chains originate from one sample sequenced in a study of T-cell memory formation after mild COVID-19 (dated by TCRdb to the early 2020s). The library came from 5' RACE. Instrument on record: Illumina NovaSeq 6000. TCRdb ran its own pipeline on the public reads, namely fastp trimming at Q25 and MiXCR clone calling, and kept in-frame beta chains. Records with the same CDR3 protein are collapsed into one entry carrying the most frequent genes and DNA. For this sample there are over 50,000 distinct CDR3 sequences; 9.3% appear just once. Clones ranked in the top ten supply approximately 10% of the sample. Sequencing was done on a sample of PBMCs or a T cell subset sorted from them (not recorded which). These receptors were obtained from an adult woman who had mild COVID-19 (a few samples of this study predate the infection). The sample titles of this study are shuffled in the database, so cell type and time point are left out; the donor was told from shared clones.

This clonotype was picked up many times. The chain employs TRBV4-3 and TRBJ1-1; tentative D call: TRBD1 (6 bases). Trimming removed 2 bases from V and 1 base from J, with 8 bases in between. From germline, CDR1 is LGHNA and CDR2 YSLEER. The CDR3 is 14 amino acids. CDR3 loop: CASSQPGQNTEAFF. CDR3 sequence (DNA): TGCGCCAGCAGCCAACCGGGACAGAACACTGAAGCTTTCTTT.

J is TRBJ1-6 and V is TRBV3-1; the match to TRBD1 covers 8 bases. The junction had 5 bases not matched to a gene; V was cut back by 1 base and J by 9 bases. The CDR3 is 15 amino acids. From germline, CDR1 is LGHDT and CDR2 YNNKEL (reference sequence). The CDR3 loop reads CASSQVGQGLSPLHF. CDR3 nucleotides: TGTGCCAGCAGCCAAGTCGGACAGGGTCTTTCACCCCTCCACTTT.

This clonotype was counted many times. This chain links TRBV9 with TRBJ2-5; D call uncertain. This CDR3 is built from 14 residues. Germline V gene data show CDR1 as SGDLS and CDR2 as YYNGEE. Between the trimmed V and J ends, which lost 4 bases and 0 bases, there was a span of 10 bases. CDR3 nucleotides: TGTGCCAGCAGCTCTGCAGGATACCAAGAGACCCAGTACTTC. This codes for CASSSAGYQETQYF.

Comments on this clonotype: One base away lies a much larger clone, so this may be a sequencing read error. The J gene is TRBJ2-3, the V gene TRBV7-3; D unresolved. This CDR3 region has 15 residues. The V end lost 1 base, the J end lost 0 bases, and 8 bases lay between the germline ends. The germline V gene has CDR1 SGHTA and CDR2 FQGTGA. CDR3 sequence (DNA): TGTGCCAGCAGCTTAAGTGGGCTCAGCACAGATACGCAGTATTTT. Its translation: CASSLSGLSTDTQYF.

This clonotype has ten or more counts. This chain joins TRBV7-2 and TRBJ2-1; 7 bases align to TRBD1. The trim removed 3 bases at V and 4 bases at J, leaving 0 bases unmatched. This CDR3 is 13 amino acids long. Germline V gives CDR1 SGHTA, CDR2 FQGNSA. In nucleotides, the CDR3 is TGTGCCAGCAGCTTGGGACAGTACAATGAGCAGTTCTTC. It specifies CASSLGQYNEQFF.

This clonotype has a count of ten or more. The chain links TRBV29-1 to TRBJ2-7, with TRBD2 as a possible D gene (6 bases). V gave up 6 bases and J gave up 0 bases, with 15 bases separating them. CDR3 size: 14 residues. Germline CDR1 SQVTM, CDR2 ANQGSEA. DNA for the CDR3: TGCAGCGTCGTGGACTACGAAAGCTCCTACGAGCAGTACTTC. Translating it yields CSVVDYESSYEQYF.

This clonotype has at least ten counts. This chain links TRBV5-1 with TRBJ1-1; 10 bases fit TRBD1. The CDR3 contains 16 residues. Germline values: CDR1 SGHRS, CDR2 YFSETQ. The ends lost 0 bases at V and 7 bases at J; junction bases unmatched: 9. The CDR3: CASSLDGGTGASEAFF. As DNA, the CDR3 is TGCGCCAGCAGCTTGGATGGGGGGACAGGGGCGAGTGAAGCTTTCTTT.

This clonotype was counted a few times. J is TRBJ1-1 and V is TRBV7-3; 9 nucleotides align to TRBD1. V dropped 4 bases and J dropped 3; count of bases not matched to a gene: 9. Germline V gives CDR1 SGHTA, CDR2 FQGTGA. The CDR3 has 16 residues. The DNA of the CDR3 is TGTGCCAGCAGCTCATCCCACAGGGGGCGGGACACTGAAGCTTTCTTT. It codes for CASSSSHRGRDTEAFF.

This clonotype was seen at least ten times. Here the CDR3 reads CASSILAGSANEQFF. CDR3 coding DNA: TGTGCCAGCAGCATACTAGCGGGGAGCGCAAATGAGCAGTTCTTC. The rearrangement links TRBV7-2 to TRBJ2-1, with 10 bases identical to TRBD2. The CDR3 is made up of 15 amino acids. Germline V gives CDR1 SGHTA, CDR2 FQGNSA. V lost 5 bases, J lost 7 bases, and 8 bases stayed unmatched.

V and J are TRBV20-1 and TRBJ2-1; D is perhaps TRBD1 or TRBD2 (5 bases each). Trimming removed 7 bases at V and 4 bases at J, with 14 bases between. The CDR3 extends over 13 amino acids. Germline CDR1 and CDR2: DFQATT and SNEGSKA (reference sequence). Here the CDR3 DNA reads TGCAGTGGAAGGACATCGGGGTACAATGAGCAGTTCTTC. This sequence encodes CSGRTSGYNEQFF.

This clonotype has a handful of counts. The rearrangement uses TRBV6-6 and TRBJ2-3, with D perhaps TRBD1 or TRBD2 (6 bases each). V lost 6 bases and J 4 bases, leaving 8 bases between the germline ends. CDR3 length: 12 amino acids. CDR1 MNHNY and CDR2 SVGAGI come from the germline V gene (reference sequence). The CDR3 reads CASRGGPDTQYF. CDR3 DNA sequence: TGTGCCAGCAGGGGGGGCCCAGATACGCAGTATTTT.

This clonotype was detected ten times or more. The chain uses TRBV12-3 or TRBV12-4 and TRBJ2-2, with 8 bases that match TRBD1. The V segment lost 7 bases and the J segment 4 bases; nucleotides outside the gene matches: 8. CDR3 length: 15 residues. CDR3 loop: CASNIYTGGTGELFF. CDR3 nucleotide sequence: TGTGCCAGCAACATATATACAGGGGGCACCGGGGAGCTGTTTTTT.

This clonotype was detected a few times. The chain employs TRBV12-3 or TRBV12-4 and TRBJ2-7, with TRBD1 matching 7 bases. V lost 4 bases to trimming and J lost 4 bases; unmatched junction nucleotides: 4. The CDR3 has 13 residues. CDR3 sequence (DNA): TGTGCCAGCAGTTCCTGGGACAGTTACGAGCAGTACTTC. As protein: CASSSWDSYEQYF.

This sequence joins TRBV30 and TRBJ2-7; D might be TRBD1 or TRBD2, each matching 5 bases. Trimming stripped 1 base from V and 2 bases from J, with 6 bases between. Germline V lookup: CDR1 GTSNPN, CDR2 SVGIG (reference sequence). The CDR3 runs to 12 residues. The CDR3 loop reads CAWSGGTYEQYF. CDR3 nucleotides: TGTGCCTGGAGTGGGGGGACCTACGAGCAGTACTTC.

V is TRBV7-9 and J is TRBJ2-2; 12 bases agree with TRBD1. The CDR3 is 16 amino acids. Looked up from germline, CDR1 is SEHNR and CDR2 is FQNEAQ (reference sequence). Trimming took 5 bases from V and 7 from J; bases not matched to a gene: 8. CDR3 DNA: TGTGCCAGCAGCCCCCGGGACAGGGGGCTAAACGGGGAGCTGTTTTTT. Protein sequence: CASSPRDRGLNGELFF.

In this sample, this clonotype turned up once. This chain connects TRBV20-1 to TRBJ2-7; D remains ambiguous. Trimming pared 1 base from V and 2 bases from J, leaving 12 bases between. The CDR3 runs 14 residues. Germline V gene data show CDR1 as DFQATT and CDR2 as SNEGSKA (reference sequence). The CDR3 region has the DNA TGCAGTGCTAGAGGTGCTAGGGTCGCCTACGAGCAGTACTTC. Its protein is CSARGARVAYEQYF.

CDR3 DNA sequence: TGTGCCAGCTCACTCGACAGGGGTCGGGATCACAATGAGCAGTTCTTC. This gives the protein CASSLDRGRDHNEQFF. The chain has TRBV18 and TRBJ2-1; 8 bases match TRBD1. Germline CDR1 KGHSH, CDR2 LQKENI. The junction had 10 bases not matched to a gene; V was cut back by 4 bases and J by 5 bases. The CDR3 sequence is 16 residues long.

This clonotype was detected ten times or more. This chain uses TRBV12-3 or TRBV12-4 with TRBJ2-5, with 15 bases matching TRBD2. Germline trimming cut 5 bases from V and 0 bases from J; bases unmatched to any gene: 7. This CDR3 contains 18 residues. This CDR3 reads CASSGLAGGPLDQETQYF. DNA of the CDR3: TGTGCCAGCAGTGGACTAGCGGGGGGGCCCCTCGACCAAGAGACCCAGTACTTC.

The chain recombines TRBV30 with TRBJ1-2; possibly TRBD1 for D (5 bases). Trimming took 0 bases from V and 4 from J, leaving 15 bases between them. The CDR3 has 15 amino acids. The germline gives CDR1 GTSNPN, CDR2 SVGIG (reference sequence). The CDR3 spells CAWSVLGEEVYGYTF. CDR3 coding DNA: TGTGCCTGGAGTGTACTGGGGGAAGAAGTCTATGGCTACACCTTC.

V and J are TRBV12-3 or TRBV12-4 and TRBJ1-5, with D uncertain. Trimming pared 8 bases from V and 7 bases from J, leaving 12 bases between. CDR3 length equals 12 residues. Here the CDR3 DNA reads TGTGCCAGCTGCTTTAGGAGCCAGCCCCAGCATTTT. Its protein product is CASCFRSQPQHF.

This clonotype was seen a handful of times. This CDR3 reads CASSLTSDTDTQYF. DNA for the CDR3: TGTGCCAGCAGCTTAACTAGCGACACAGATACGCAGTATTTT. This sequence joins TRBV7-9 and TRBJ2-3; the match to TRBD2 covers 7 bases. The germline V gene has CDR1 SEHNR and CDR2 FQNEAQ (reference sequence). The V gene end was trimmed by 2 bases and the J gene end by 2 bases; junction bases not matched to a gene: 1. The CDR3 loop spans 14 amino acids.